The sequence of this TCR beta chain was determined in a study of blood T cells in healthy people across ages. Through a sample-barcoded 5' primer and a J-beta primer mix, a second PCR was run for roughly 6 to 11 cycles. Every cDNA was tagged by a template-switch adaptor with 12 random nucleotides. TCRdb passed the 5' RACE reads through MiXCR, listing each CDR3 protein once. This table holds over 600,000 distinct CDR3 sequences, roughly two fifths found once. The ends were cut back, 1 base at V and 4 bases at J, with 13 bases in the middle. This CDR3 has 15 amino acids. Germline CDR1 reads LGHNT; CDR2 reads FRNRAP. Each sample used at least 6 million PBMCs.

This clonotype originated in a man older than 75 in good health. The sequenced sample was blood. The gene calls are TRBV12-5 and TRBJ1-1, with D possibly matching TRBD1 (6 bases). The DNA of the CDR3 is TGTGCTAGTGGTTTGGGCAGTGGACAGACCACTGAAGCTTTCTTT. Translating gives CASGLGSGQTTEAFF.